This is a list of T cell receptor beta chains from one sample in a study of vaccination and CD4 T cells after COVID-19. Antigens for these TCRs are unknown. Via MiXCR, TCRdb re-called the PCR reads, giving one row per CDR3 protein. In the table there are approximately 7,600 distinct CDR3 sequences, roughly 49% of which are singletons. Sequencing used CD4+ T cells from blood, cultured in vitro. All receptors come from a human donor in good health. The CDR3 runs from the conserved cysteine through the conserved F or W. Each record gives: clone size, V gene, J gene, D gene, CDR3 DNA, CDR3 protein. A D gene is named only where the DNA matches it firmly. The size entry is marked missing in some rows and otherwise reads once, few, many or a size class.

few	TRBV11-2	TRBJ1-6	TRBD1	TGTGCCAGCAGCTTACTGGGACAGGGTGAATCACCCCTCCACTTT	CASSLLGQGESPLHF
.	TRBV19	TRBJ1-5	.	TGTGCCAGTAGTAACCCCGGCCAGATTCAGCCCCAGCATTTT	CASSNPGQIQPQHF
.	TRBV14	TRBJ1-1	.	TGTGCCAGCAGCCAAGATCTTCTGCCAGAGAACACTGAAGCTTTCTTT	CASSQDLLPENTEAFF
.	TRBV19	TRBJ2-7	TRBD1	TGTGCCAGTAGTTCCACCGGGACAGGGATTCGCGACCAGTACTTC	CASSSTGTGIRDQYF
.	TRBV5-4	TRBJ2-3	.	TGTGCCAGCAGCCTTGGACCTAAAGGGGTAACAGATACGCAGTATTTT	CASSLGPKGVTDTQYF
.	TRBV7-2	TRBJ2-7	.	TGTGCCAGCAGCTTGAGCTCCTACGAGCAGTACTTC	CASSLSSYEQYF
once	TRBV21-1	TRBJ2-7	.	TGTGCCAGCAGCACACAGACAGGGGCGGGCTACGAGCAGTACTTC	CASSTQTGAGYEQYF
.	TRBV9	TRBJ1-1	.	TGTGCCAGCAGCCCCGGACAGATTTCGAACACTGAAGCTTTCTTT	CASSPGQISNTEAFF
few	TRBV30	TRBJ1-6	.	TGTGCCTGGAGTCGGACGGAGGGCCCCCTCCACTTT	CAWSRTEGPLHF
.	TRBV21-1	TRBJ2-7	.	TGTGCCAGCAGCAAATGGCCCCTTAGGAGGGGGGACGAGCAGTACTTC	CASSKWPLRRGDEQYF
.	TRBV7-2	TRBJ2-1	.	TGTGCCAGCAGCTCCACCGGCCTCAGGGACCGACGTAATGAGCAGTTCTTC	CASSSTGLRDRRNEQFF
.	TRBV6-1	TRBJ1-5	.	TGTGCCAGCAGTGAAACTCAGGCCCGCAATCAGCCCCAGCATTTT	CASSETQARNQPQHF
.	TRBV6-1	TRBJ2-2	.	TGTGCCAGCACCAATACCGGGGCGGGGGCTGGGGAGCTGTTTTTT	CASTNTGAGAGELFF
.	TRBV7-6	TRBJ2-7	TRBD2	TGTGCCAGCAGCCTACGGGGGGGCCCTCCCTACGAGCAGTACTTC	CASSLRGGPPYEQYF
.	TRBV6-4	TRBJ2-2	.	TGTGCCAGCAGTGACGGGCAATCAGCCGGGGAGCTGTTTTTT	CASSDGQSAGELFF
.	TRBV28	TRBJ2-2	.	TGTGCCAGCAGTGGAGACAGCTCCGGGGAGCTGTTTTTT	CASSGDSSGELFF
.	TRBV6-2/TRBV6-3	TRBJ1-2	.	TGTGCCAGCAGTCGGACAGACTATGGCTACACCTTC	CASSRTDYGYTF
.	TRBV7-6	TRBJ2-7	.	TGTGCCAGCAGCCCCAATGAGCGAGGTGAGCAGTACTTC	CASSPNERGEQYF
.	TRBV12-3/TRBV12-4	TRBJ1-5	TRBD1	TGTGCCAGCAGCCGACGACAGGGCGAATATCAGCCCCAGCATTTT	CASSRRQGEYQPQHF
.	TRBV7-8	TRBJ2-3	.	TGTGCCAGCAGCCCCCAGTGGATCTCAGATACGCAGTATTTT	CASSPQWISDTQYF
.	TRBV6-2/TRBV6-3	TRBJ1-1	.	TGTGCAAGCCGGGGGCAGCCACTTCTCACTGAAGCTTTCTTT	CASRGQPLLTEAFF
.	TRBV28	TRBJ1-2	.	TGTGCCAGCAGTTTAGGGCAGGGGCGCTATGGCTACACCTTC	CASSLGQGRYGYTF
.	TRBV19	TRBJ1-1	.	TGTGCCAGTAGTTTGGGGGTGGGCCCCAACACTGAAGCTTTCTTT	CASSLGVGPNTEAFF
.	TRBV20-1	TRBJ2-7	TRBD1	TGCAGTGCTAGTAGGGCCGCAGGGGGATTCTCCTACGAGCAGTACTTC	CSASRAAGGFSYEQYF
.	TRBV10-1	TRBJ1-4	.	TGCGCCAGCAGTATGGGGAATGAAAAACTGTTTTTT	CASSMGNEKLFF
few	TRBV6-1	TRBJ1-1	TRBD1	TGTGCCAGCAGTACAGGGGTGAACACTGAAGCTTTCTTT	CASSTGVNTEAFF
.	TRBV7-2	TRBJ1-5	.	TGTGCCAGCAGTTTAAATGGCGGCACTAGGGATCAGCCCCAGCATTTT	CASSLNGGTRDQPQHF
few	TRBV7-2	TRBJ2-3	.	TGTGCCAGCAGGTCTAGCGCCGATACGCAGTATTTT	CASRSSADTQYF
.	TRBV6-5	TRBJ2-3	TRBD2	TGTGCCAGCAGTTACCCGCTTCTTGTGGCGGGAGGCGCAGATACGCAGTATTTT	CASSYPLLVAGGADTQYF
.	TRBV20-1	TRBJ2-4	TRBD2	TGCAGTGCTCTGCTGCCGGGGGGGGCTTTGACTATAGCCAAAAACATTCAGTACTTC	CSALLPGGALTIAKNIQYF
.	TRBV7-2	TRBJ1-1	.	TGTGCCAGCAGTGGGGGGCGAATGAACACTGAAGCTTTCTTT	CASSGGRMNTEAFF
.	TRBV7-2	TRBJ1-2	.	TGTGCCAGCAGCCTGGCCAGCTATGGCTACACCTTC	CASSLASYGYTF
few	TRBV7-2	TRBJ1-2	TRBD1	TGTGCCAGCGCCCCGGGACAGATGTATGGCTACACCTTC	CASAPGQMYGYTF
.	TRBV15	TRBJ1-1	.	TGTGCCACCAGCACGGGACAATTGAACACTGAAGCTTTCTTT	CATSTGQLNTEAFF
.	TRBV5-1	TRBJ2-3	.	TGCGCCAGCAGACCGGACAGCCGCACAGATACGCAGTATTTT	CASRPDSRTDTQYF
few	TRBV20-1	TRBJ2-7	.	TGCAGTGCTAGAGATGCAGGAGAGCAGTACTTC	CSARDAGEQYF
.	TRBV28	TRBJ1-1	.	TGTGCCAGCAGTTTATCCGAGGGAAAGAACACTGAAGCTTTCTTT	CASSLSEGKNTEAFF
.	TRBV19	TRBJ1-5	.	TGTGCCAGTATGGGCAGCGGGTACCAGCCCCAGCATTTT	CASMGSGYQPQHF
.	TRBV5-1	TRBJ1-6	TRBD1	TGCGCCAGCAGAAGCGGACAGGGAGGGTCTACGTCCTATAATTCACCCCTCCACTTT	CASRSGQGGSTSYNSPLHF
.	TRBV14	TRBJ2-7	.	TGTGCCAGCAGCCAAGGGTCGGCAGGGATCACCTACGAGCAGTACTTC	CASSQGSAGITYEQYF
.	TRBV24-1	TRBJ2-1	.	TGTGCCACCAGGGGAATAGATAGGGAGCAGTTCTTC	CATRGIDREQFF
.	TRBV6-1	TRBJ2-7	TRBD2	TGTGCCAGCAGTGATTCACTTGGGGGCGGGAGGAAGCAGTACTTC	CASSDSLGGGRKQYF
.	TRBV29-1	TRBJ2-7	.	TGCAGCGTTGTGACAGTCTACGAGCAGTACTTC	CSVVTVYEQYF
.	TRBV12-3/TRBV12-4	TRBJ1-2	.	TGTGCCAGCAGGCGTGGAACTAATGGCTACACCTTC	CASRRGTNGYTF
.	TRBV29-1	TRBJ1-2	.	TGCAGCGTTGAAAGGAGCCGGGGGTATGGCTACACCTTC	CSVERSRGYGYTF
few	TRBV6-1	TRBJ1-5	.	TGTGCCAGCATGCGGGCTGGGAATCAGCCCCAGCATTTT	CASMRAGNQPQHF
.	TRBV7-2	TRBJ2-5	.	TGTGCCAGCAGCCCAGGTGGACTACAAGAGACCCAGTACTTC	CASSPGGLQETQYF
few	TRBV7-2	TRBJ2-3	.	TGTGCCAGCAGCTCTAGCACAGATACGCAGTATTTT	CASSSSTDTQYF
.	TRBV19	TRBJ1-3	.	TGTGCCAGCGGGGGAGGGATCTCTGGAAACACCATATATTTT	CASGGGISGNTIYF
few	TRBV10-3	TRBJ1-1	.	TGTGCCATCAGTTCGAACGCACTGAACACTGAAGCTTTCTTT	CAISSNALNTEAFF